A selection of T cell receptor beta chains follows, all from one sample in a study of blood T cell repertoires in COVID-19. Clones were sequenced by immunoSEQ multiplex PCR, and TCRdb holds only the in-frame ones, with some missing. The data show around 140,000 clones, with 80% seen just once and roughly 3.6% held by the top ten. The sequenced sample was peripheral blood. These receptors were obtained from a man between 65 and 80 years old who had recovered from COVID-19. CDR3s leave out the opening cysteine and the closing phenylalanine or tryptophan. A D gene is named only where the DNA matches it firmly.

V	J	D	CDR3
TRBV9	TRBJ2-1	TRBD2	ASSVDGRGDNEQF
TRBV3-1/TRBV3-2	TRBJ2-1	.	ASSPDYGNEQF
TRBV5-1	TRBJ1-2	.	ASSLVSGSFYYGYT
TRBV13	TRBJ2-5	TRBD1	ASSGRTGSGAQY
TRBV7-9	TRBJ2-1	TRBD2	ASSLVAGAEDEQF
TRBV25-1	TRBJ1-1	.	ASSEQGGETEAF
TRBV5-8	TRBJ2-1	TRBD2	ASSLGVSGPSDEQF
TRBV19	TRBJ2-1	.	ASSIISGGSGEQF
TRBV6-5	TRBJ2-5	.	ASLARVTQETQY
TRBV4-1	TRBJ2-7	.	ASSPAAAGTPYEQY
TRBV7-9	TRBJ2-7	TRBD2	ASSSVLAEVYEQY
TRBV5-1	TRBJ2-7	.	ASRPLGDPTYEQY
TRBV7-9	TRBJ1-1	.	ASSPPYRDTEAF
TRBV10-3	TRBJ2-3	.	AISQGDTQY
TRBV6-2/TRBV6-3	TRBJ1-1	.	ASSFRGGEMAF
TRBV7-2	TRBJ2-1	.	ASSLALGAEQF
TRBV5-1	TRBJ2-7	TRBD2	ASSPRPSGSGEQY
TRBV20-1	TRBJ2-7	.	SASLGEQY
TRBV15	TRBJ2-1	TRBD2	ATSRGLGSYNEQF
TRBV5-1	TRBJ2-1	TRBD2	ASSPTSRAGGLGEQF
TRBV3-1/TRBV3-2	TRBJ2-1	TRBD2	ASSQVQAGGSVGEQF
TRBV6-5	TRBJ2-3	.	ASRLAGSTDTQY
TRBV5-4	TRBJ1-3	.	ASSLDQGNTIY
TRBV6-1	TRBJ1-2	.	ASSDRYGYT
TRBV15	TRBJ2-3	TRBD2	ATSKRTSGGTDTQY
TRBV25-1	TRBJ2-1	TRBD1	ASSDRGPRDEQF
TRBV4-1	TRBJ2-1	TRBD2	ASSAGGSYNEQF
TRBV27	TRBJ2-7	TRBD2	ASSPKLSGTSGSLTY
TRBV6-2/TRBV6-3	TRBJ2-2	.	ASSYAGSWAGELF
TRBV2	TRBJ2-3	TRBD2	ASSGLAGWGITDTQY
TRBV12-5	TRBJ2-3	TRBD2	ASGLGLLAGAGDTQY
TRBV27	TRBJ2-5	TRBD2	ASSLLREGRETQY
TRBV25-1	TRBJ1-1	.	ASSVQENTEAF
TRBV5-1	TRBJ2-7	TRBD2	ASSNLAAGEQY
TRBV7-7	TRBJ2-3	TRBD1	ASSKGQGTDTQY
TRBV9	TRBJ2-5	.	ASSASPEGVETQY
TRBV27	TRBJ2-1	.	ASSLISREDWPLREQF
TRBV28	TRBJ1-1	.	ASRRVLNTEAF
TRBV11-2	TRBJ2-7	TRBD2	ASSLDTSGGGEQY
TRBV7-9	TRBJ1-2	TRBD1	ASSLTGGYGYT
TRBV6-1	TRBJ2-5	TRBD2	ASSVGTSGYVAETQY
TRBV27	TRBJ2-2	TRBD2	ASSLPAGARTGELF
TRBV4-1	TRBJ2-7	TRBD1	ASSHGTDGPY
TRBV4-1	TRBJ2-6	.	ASSQGPGTGANVLT
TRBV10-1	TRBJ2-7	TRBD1	ASSDRGRATNEQY
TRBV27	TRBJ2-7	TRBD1	ASSPPGQFTYEQY
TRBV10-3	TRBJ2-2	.	AISGGPGTGELF